A selection of T cell receptor beta chains follows, all from one sample in a study of blood T cell repertoires in COVID-19. TCRdb keeps only in-frame clones here, not all; method: immunoSEQ multiplex PCR. This table holds about 280,000 clones, over 75% found once. Material: PBMCs or T cells enriched from blood (not recorded which). These receptors originate from a woman aged 25 to 45 who had recovered from COVID-19. CDR3s include the opening cysteine and the closing phenylalanine or tryptophan.

>TRBV19
CASSKTGILISNTEAFF
>TRBV7-9
CASSFMVAGPVGELFF
>TRBV4-1
CASSQSVASDYYEQYF
>TRBV28
CASSPSRGWGGNIQYF
>TRBV14
CASSQEWGGLAGAWDNEQFF
>TRBV19
CASSTTGGDSPLHF
>TRBV15
CATSRGPGQYNYEQYF
>TRBV6-5
CASSQGIWDQPQHF
>TRBV5-4
CASSLDRNSGNTIYF
>TRBV2
CASRSGRGLGYTF
>TRBV9
CASSGGQDYEQYF
>TRBV12-3/TRBV12-4
CASSSYPRDTQYF
>TRBV3-1/TRBV3-2
CASSILQGAQNEQFF
>TRBV2
CASSSAGFTYEQYF
>TRBV4-1
CASSQAERTNEKLFF
>TRBV27
CASSWSGALSTEAFF
>TRBV5-6
CASSWTEETQYF
>TRBV9
CASSVGVRGGPDTDTQYF
>TRBV28
CASSFSVGGGNQPQHF
>TRBV9
CASSSGNYGYTF
>TRBV2
CASTWGSTGSHEQFF
>TRBV2
CASSARGVTDTQYF
>TRBV2
CASTKRVRDSNQPQHF
>TRBV10-3
CAIRGQGRGTEAFF
>TRBV28
CASTSTSGSRETQYF
>TRBV10-1
CASSIETGRKTGELFF
>TRBV6-5
CASSWGPDTDTQYF
>TRBV27
CASSLYGTGVNTETQYF
>TRBV7-9
CASSASGSGETQYF
>TRBV12-3/TRBV12-4
CASSFATGREQYF
>TRBV2
CASSEGLLDRGTGRSYGYTF
>TRBV2
CASSEVRGGDF
>TRBV9
CASSAPSGRQSEQFF
>TRBV13
CASSPAGPGYEQYF
>TRBV11-3
CASSLRAQHF
>TRBV4-1
CASSAGQTFNYGYTF
>TRBV19
CASRDRAKIYGYTF
>TRBV7-9
CASSHSGLAGFRAKNIQYF
>TRBV27
CATKGDGYTF
>TRBV5-4
CAILIQGLGNQPQHF